A selection of T cell receptor beta chains follows, all from one sample in a study of blood T cell repertoires in COVID-19. Method: immunoSEQ multiplex PCR; TCRdb's copy keeps in-frame clones and lacks some. The sample contains 65,000 to 75,000 clones, 60% to 80% of which appear only once. Sequencing was done on a sample of peripheral blood. The receptors shown here come from a human donor in a cohort sampled during active COVID-19. Both conserved end residues are part of each CDR3. The order of the fields is CDR3 DNA, CDR3 protein, clone size, V gene, J gene, D gene. A D gene is named only where the DNA matches it firmly. The size of a clone is reported for some rows only, either as once, few or many, or as a class for expanded clones.

TGTGCCAGTAGTTTCGACAGGGGCAGTGAAAAACTGTTTTTT,CASSFDRGSEKLFF,.,TRBV19,TRBJ1-4,TRBD1
TGTGCCAGCAGTCTAGACTACTATGGCTACACCTTC,CASSLDYYGYTF,.,TRBV6-2/TRBV6-3,TRBJ1-2,.
TGTGCCAGCAGCCTTAGGCGGCAAAGCTCCTACAATGAGCAGTTCTTC,CASSLRRQSSYNEQFF,.,TRBV13,TRBJ2-1,.
TGTGCCAGCAGCTTAGCGGGAGACACCGGGGAGCTGTTTTTT,CASSLAGDTGELFF,.,TRBV7-9,TRBJ2-2,.
TGTGCCAGCAGCTTAGGGCTAGTCACCTACAATGAGCAGTTCTTC,CASSLGLVTYNEQFF,.,TRBV11-3,TRBJ2-1,.
TGTGCCAGCAGTGACCTTCTAGGGGAGTACTTC,CASSDLLGEYF,.,TRBV6-1,TRBJ2-4,.
TGTGCCAGCTCGCGCTCGGGGATTAGAAATGAGCAGTTCTTC,CASSRSGIRNEQFF,.,TRBV14,TRBJ2-1,.
TGTGCCAGCGGTGGGCTAGCGGGTTTTGGGGGTGAGACCCAGTACTTC,CASGGLAGFGGETQYF,.,TRBV11-1,TRBJ2-5,TRBD2
TGTGCCAGCAGCCTGATGGGACAGCCCTACGAGCAGTACTTC,CASSLMGQPYEQYF,.,TRBV3-1/TRBV3-2,TRBJ2-7,TRBD1
TGTGCCAGCAGGAGATCCTACACCGGGGAGCTGTTTTTT,CASRRSYTGELFF,.,TRBV12-3/TRBV12-4,TRBJ2-2,.
TGTGCCAGCAGTCGGGACAGCTATAGCAATCAGCCCCAGCATTTT,CASSRDSYSNQPQHF,.,TRBV6-5,TRBJ1-5,TRBD1
TGCGCCAGCAACCAATTGGACAGTTCAATGAAGCAGTTCTTC,CASNQLDSSMKQFF,few,TRBV5-1,TRBJ2-1,.
TGTGCCAGCTCACCGCGGGGGTCCGGTCAAGAGACCCAGTACTTC,CASSPRGSGQETQYF,.,TRBV18,TRBJ2-5,TRBD2
TGTGCCAGCAGCCCGCCGGGGTCATCAGGAGGCTCCTATAATTCACCCCTCCACTTT,CASSPPGSSGGSYNSPLHF,.,TRBV6-4,TRBJ1-6,.
TGTGCCAGCACCCCTCGACAGGGACAGGGACCCCTCCACTTT,CASTPRQGQGPLHF,.,TRBV6-6,TRBJ1-6,TRBD1
TGCGCCAGCAGCCTAACCATGACAGCTAACACCGGGGAGCTGTTTTTT,CASSLTMTANTGELFF,.,TRBV5-1,TRBJ2-2,.
TGTGCCAGTAGTCCGGATCAGACCTGGGGCGGCTACACCTTC,CASSPDQTWGGYTF,.,TRBV19,TRBJ1-2,.
TGTGCCAGCAGACGGGGGAGAGATAGCACAGATACGCAGTATTTT,CASRRGRDSTDTQYF,.,TRBV5-4,TRBJ2-3,.
TGTGCCAGCAGAATCCTAGGGAGCTCTCAAGAGACCCAGTACTTC,CASRILGSSQETQYF,.,TRBV27,TRBJ2-5,.
TGTGCCAGCATCGCTAGCCGGGCCGGGGAGCTGTTTTTT,CASIASRAGELFF,.,TRBV6-5,TRBJ2-2,.
TGTGCCAGCAGCCTGTCGGGGGGGCGGACCGGGGAGCTGTTTTTT,CASSLSGGRTGELFF,.,TRBV7-2,TRBJ2-2,TRBD2
TGTGCCAGCAGCTTAACTAGCACGGGCTATCAGCCCCAGCATTTT,CASSLTSTGYQPQHF,.,TRBV7-2,TRBJ1-5,.
TGTGCCAGCAGCTTCGACACTAGCGGGGGGTTCACAGATACGCAGTATTTT,CASSFDTSGGFTDTQYF,.,TRBV7-9,TRBJ2-3,TRBD2
TGTGCCAGCAGCTTGGGACAGGGGGCGGTCACTGAAGCTTTCTTT,CASSLGQGAVTEAFF,.,TRBV9,TRBJ1-1,TRBD1
TGTGCCAGCAGCGTAGAACTAGCGGGAGTATACAGTGAGCAGTTCTTC,CASSVELAGVYSEQFF,.,TRBV9,TRBJ2-1,TRBD2
TGTGCCAGCAGCCAAGTCGGGACTAGCGGGGGTCCCCTAGCCAAAAACATTCAGTACTTC,CASSQVGTSGGPLAKNIQYF,.,TRBV3-1/TRBV3-2,TRBJ2-4,TRBD2
TGTGCCAGCAGCGTATGGGGGGCCGGGGAGCTGTTTTTT,CASSVWGAGELFF,few,TRBV9,TRBJ2-2,.
TGTGCCAGCAGCACAGGGGACAAGATAAACACCATATATTTT,CASSTGDKINTIYF,.,TRBV6-5,TRBJ1-3,TRBD1
TGTGCCAGTAGTATTGACAGGGGGTATAATGAAAAACTGTTTTTT,CASSIDRGYNEKLFF,.,TRBV19,TRBJ1-4,TRBD1
TGTGCCAGCAGCCCAGACAGGGCTTCACCCCTCCACTTT,CASSPDRASPLHF,.,TRBV11-3,TRBJ1-6,TRBD1
TGTGCCAGCAGCTCCGGGGGAGGGGCCACCGGGGAGCTGTTTTTT,CASSSGGGATGELFF,.,TRBV11-3,TRBJ2-2,TRBD2
TGTGCCAGCAGCTCGATAGGTGTGGGGAGCCGGGGAGAGCAGTTCTTC,CASSSIGVGSRGEQFF,.,TRBV7-3,TRBJ2-1,.
TGTGCCAGCAGAGACAGGGGGCTAGAGACCCAGTACTTC,CASRDRGLETQYF,once,TRBV19,TRBJ2-5,TRBD1
TGTGCCAGCAGCCAGGACAGGGGAAATGAAAAACTGTTTTTT,CASSQDRGNEKLFF,.,TRBV7-9,TRBJ1-4,TRBD1
TGCGCCAGCAGCCCTGGACTAGCGGGGTCTACAGATACGCAGTATTTT,CASSPGLAGSTDTQYF,.,TRBV5-1,TRBJ2-3,TRBD2
TGCAGTGCTAGTCGCGGCTACTATCAGCCCCAGCATTTT,CSASRGYYQPQHF,few,TRBV20-1,TRBJ1-5,.
TGTGCCAGCAGTTATGGGAGTGGGAGCCGGGGGACTGAAGCTTTCTTT,CASSYGSGSRGTEAFF,.,TRBV6-2/TRBV6-3,TRBJ1-1,.
TGCAGCGCCCAGCAGGGTGCCTACAATGAGCAGTTCTTC,CSAQQGAYNEQFF,.,TRBV29-1,TRBJ2-1,.
TGTGCCAGCAGACCGAGGGACAGGGAGACTGGGGCCAACGTCCTGACTTTC,CASRPRDRETGANVLTF,.,TRBV25-1,TRBJ2-6,TRBD1
TGTGCCAGTAGTGTTCTAATCGGGGTTTACGAGCAGTACTTC,CASSVLIGVYEQYF,.,TRBV19,TRBJ2-7,.
TGTGCCAGTAGTAACATAGGCTACACCTTC,CASSNIGYTF,.,TRBV19,TRBJ1-2,.
TGTGCCAGCAGCATCCAGGGTACCTTCTACGAGCAGTACTTC,CASSIQGTFYEQYF,.,TRBV5-4,TRBJ2-7,.
TGTGCCAGCAGCCAACTCCCATTGGGGAGCTCTGGGGCCAACGTCCTGACTTTC,CASSQLPLGSSGANVLTF,.,TRBV14,TRBJ2-6,.
TGCGCCAGCAGGAGGGGGACAGGGGGCGCGGAGACCCAGTACTTC,CASRRGTGGAETQYF,.,TRBV5-1,TRBJ2-5,TRBD1
TGTGCCAGCAGTTACAAACAGGGTCCCTACGAGCAGTACTTC,CASSYKQGPYEQYF,.,TRBV6-5,TRBJ2-7,.